This TCR beta chain was sequenced in a study of CD8+ T cells in alopecia areata. RNA extraction was followed by reverse transcription into cDNA, which acted as the sequencing template. The repertoire was sequenced with immunoSEQ multiplex PCR; TCRdb's copy has only in-frame clones and lacks some. The data contain some 170,000 clones, 63% of them singletons. The V end lost 4 bases, the J end lost 4 bases, and 11 bases lay between the germline ends. The V gene's germline CDR1 is SQVTM and CDR2 ANQGSEA. CDR3 length: 12 amino acids. General study findings and limits: Greater clonality was observed in lesional scalp samples, especially alopecia totalis/universalis, versus normal scalp.

This clone showed up just a few times. What it binds is not known. Sequences were derived from CD4+ T cells sorted from blood, sampled at week 0. The chain links TRBV29-1 to TRBJ2-7, with a tentative D call TRBD1 (6 bases). This TCR was recovered from a human donor with alopecia areata. CDR3 residues: CSVGAGVYEQYF. The CDR3 bases are TGCAGCGTTGGGGCAGGGGTATACGAGCAGTACTTC.